This T cell receptor (beta chain) was recorded in a study of CD8+ T cells in alopecia areata. Treatment described: oral pan-JAK inhibitor, 5-10 mg twice daily. Both CD4+ and CD8+ T cells were separated by sorting PBMCs. This clone came up a few times. Extracted from the samples, RNA was reverse transcribed into cDNA to serve as the sequencing template. Here immunoSEQ multiplex PCR was the method, and the copy in TCRdb shows in-frame clones only, minus some. The sample contains 200,000 to 250,000 clones, 35% to 40% of which appear only once. This TCR was recovered from a human donor with alopecia areata. The specimen comprised CD4+ T cells sorted from blood, sampled at week 34, from a patient treated with tofacitinib.

CDR3 in amino acids: CSVLEGVYEQYF. The CDR3 DNA reads as TGCAGCGTTTTAGAGGGGGTGTACGAGCAGTACTTC. The chain combines TRBV29-1 with TRBJ2-7, with a possible D match to TRBD1 (6 bases). CDR1 SQVTM and CDR2 ANQGSEA come from the germline V gene. CDR3 length: 12 residues. V lost 5 bases, J lost 4 bases, and 12 bases lay in between.